This is a list of T cell receptor beta chains from one sample in a study of cytotoxic CD8 clonotypes in ibrutinib-treated CLL. Libraries were prepared by immunoSEQ multiplex PCR; TCRdb keeps only in-frame clonotypes and omits some of them. The table lists about 130,000 clones, around 76% of them singletons. The specimen was PBMCs, collected after 24 months of ibrutinib treatment. These receptors all stem from a human donor with chronic lymphocytic leukemia. The CDR3 runs from the conserved cysteine through the conserved F or W. A D gene is named only where the DNA matches it firmly. Size values are once, few and many counts, or a class for expanded clones, and some rows have none.

size: once
J: TRBJ1-2
D: -
V: TRBV10-3
DNA: TGTGCCATGGGGGGTGGCTACACCTTC
CDR3: CAMGGGYTF

size: -
J: TRBJ2-1
D: -
V: TRBV28
DNA: TGTGCCAGCAGTTTAGGTGGGTCAGCCTTGGACAATGAGCAGTTCTTC
CDR3: CASSLGGSALDNEQFF

size: -
J: TRBJ2-3
D: TRBD1
V: TRBV11-1
DNA: TGTGCCAGCAGCTCGACAGGGGGCGGGGGTACAGATACGCAGTATTTT
CDR3: CASSSTGGGGTDTQYF

size: -
J: TRBJ1-3
D: -
V: TRBV7-9
DNA: TGTGCCAGCAGCGCCGAGGGCGGAAACACCATATATTTT
CDR3: CASSAEGGNTIYF

size: -
J: TRBJ2-1
D: TRBD2
V: TRBV27
DNA: TGTGCCAGCAGTAGACGGGAGGGAAGGGAGCAGTTCTTC
CDR3: CASSRREGREQFF

size: -
J: TRBJ2-1
D: TRBD1
V: TRBV23-1
DNA: TGCGCCAGCAGTCCATTTGAGGGGGCTAACAATGAGCAGTTCTTC
CDR3: CASSPFEGANNEQFF

size: -
J: TRBJ2-5
D: TRBD1
V: TRBV6-5
DNA: TGTGCCAGCAGTAACCAGGGGGCGGGGGAGACCCAGTACTTC
CDR3: CASSNQGAGETQYF

size: -
J: TRBJ2-3
D: -
V: TRBV10-3
DNA: TGTGCCATCAGTGACCCCCGGTGGGGGCCGGCGGATACGCAGTATTTT
CDR3: CAISDPRWGPADTQYF

size: -
J: TRBJ2-5
D: TRBD1
V: TRBV7-9
DNA: TGTGCCAGCAGCACGGACAGGGGGGTACGGGAGACCCAGTACTTC
CDR3: CASSTDRGVRETQYF

size: -
J: TRBJ2-2
D: -
V: TRBV11-3
DNA: TGTGCCAGCGCCGATTGGGGACGGGGCACCGGGGAGCTGTTTTTT
CDR3: CASADWGRGTGELFF

size: -
J: TRBJ1-4
D: -
V: TRBV10-3
DNA: TGTGCCATCAGTGAGGGGGGGAAGCGTGAAAAACTGTTTTTT
CDR3: CAISEGGKREKLFF

size: -
J: TRBJ1-4
D: -
V: TRBV9
DNA: TGTGCCAGCAGCGTAACAGGAGGAGGAGACGAAAAACTGTTTTTT
CDR3: CASSVTGGGDEKLFF

size: -
J: TRBJ1-2
D: -
V: TRBV6-6
DNA: TGTGCCAGCAGTTCCCGGGGGGGGAACTATGGCTACACCTTC
CDR3: CASSSRGGNYGYTF

size: -
J: TRBJ2-5
D: TRBD2
V: TRBV11-2
DNA: TGTGCCAGCAGCTCCGGACTAGCGGTTTACCAAGAGACCCAGTACTTC
CDR3: CASSSGLAVYQETQYF

size: -
J: TRBJ1-2
D: TRBD1
V: TRBV9
DNA: TGTGCCAGCAGCCCGCAGGGGGGAATGAGTGGCTACACCTTC
CDR3: CASSPQGGMSGYTF

size: -
J: TRBJ2-5
D: -
V: TRBV7-8
DNA: TGTGCCAGCAGCCTCGCCGGAGGGCGGCCGTACCAAGAGACCCAGTACTTC
CDR3: CASSLAGGRPYQETQYF

size: -
J: TRBJ2-1
D: TRBD1
V: TRBV28
DNA: TGTGCCAGCAGTCCCTGGGACAGCCCGCCGGGTGAGCAGTTCTTC
CDR3: CASSPWDSPPGEQFF

size: -
J: TRBJ1-2
D: -
V: TRBV7-2
DNA: TGTGCCAGCAGCTTAGCCTCCCACGGGGATAGGTATGGCTACACCTTC
CDR3: CASSLASHGDRYGYTF

size: -
J: TRBJ2-7
D: TRBD1
V: TRBV5-4
DNA: TGTGCCAGCAGCCCCGACCCCGACAGGGCCTACGAGCAGTACTTC
CDR3: CASSPDPDRAYEQYF

size: -
J: TRBJ2-5
D: TRBD1
V: TRBV19
DNA: TGTGCCAGTAGTATGGACAGGGGCCAAGAGACCCAGTACTTC
CDR3: CASSMDRGQETQYF

size: -
J: TRBJ2-3
D: -
V: TRBV4-3
DNA: TGCGCCAGCAGCCAAGAGGGCCCTGGAACAGATACGCAGTATTTT
CDR3: CASSQEGPGTDTQYF

size: -
J: TRBJ1-1
D: -
V: TRBV9
DNA: TGTGCCAGCAGCGTATGGTGGAACACTGAAGCTTTCTTT
CDR3: CASSVWWNTEAFF